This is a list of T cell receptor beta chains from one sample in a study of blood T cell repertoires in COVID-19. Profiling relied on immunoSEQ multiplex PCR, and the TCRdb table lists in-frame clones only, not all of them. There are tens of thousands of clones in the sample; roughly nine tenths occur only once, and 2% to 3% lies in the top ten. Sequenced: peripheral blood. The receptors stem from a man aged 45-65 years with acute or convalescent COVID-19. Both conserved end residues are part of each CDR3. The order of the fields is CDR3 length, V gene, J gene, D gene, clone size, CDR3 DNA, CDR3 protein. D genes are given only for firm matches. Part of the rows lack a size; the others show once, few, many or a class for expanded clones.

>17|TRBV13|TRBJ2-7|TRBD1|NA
TGTGCCAGCAGCTTAGAGGGACAGGGGGACCCGAGATACGAGCAGTACTTC
CASSLEGQGDPRYEQYF
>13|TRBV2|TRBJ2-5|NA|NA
TGTGCCAGCAGCGAAATCACCCGGGAGACCCAGTACTTC
CASSEITRETQYF
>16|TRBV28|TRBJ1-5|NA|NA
TGTGCCGCCATCGGATTGGGGAAGGGGGACAATCAGCCCCAGCATTTT
CAAIGLGKGDNQPQHF
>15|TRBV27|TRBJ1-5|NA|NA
TGTGCCAGCAGTACACAGGGAAATAGCAATCAGCCCCAGCATTTT
CASSTQGNSNQPQHF
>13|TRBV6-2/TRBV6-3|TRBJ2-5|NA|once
TGTGCCAGCAGTTACGTCGTACAAGAGACCCAGTACTTC
CASSYVVQETQYF
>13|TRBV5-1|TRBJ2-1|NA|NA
TGCGCCAGCAGCAGAGACTCGTACAATGAGCAGTTCTTC
CASSRDSYNEQFF
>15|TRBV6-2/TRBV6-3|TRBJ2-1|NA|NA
TGTGCCAGCAGTTACGTAGGGAGGTCCTACAATGAGCAGTTCTTC
CASSYVGRSYNEQFF
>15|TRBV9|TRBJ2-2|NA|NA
TGTGCCAGCAGCGTAGAGGGACTCCACACCGGGGAGCTGTTTTTT
CASSVEGLHTGELFF
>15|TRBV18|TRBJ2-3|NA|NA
TGTGCCAGCTCACCAAGCACGGGATTGGCAGATACGCAGTATTTT
CASSPSTGLADTQYF
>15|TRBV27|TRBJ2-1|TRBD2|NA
TGTGCCAGCAGTTTTACTAGCGGGAGTTTCGATGAGCAGTTCTTC
CASSFTSGSFDEQFF
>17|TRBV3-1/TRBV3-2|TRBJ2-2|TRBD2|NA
TGTGCCAGCAGCCCTCCCGGGACTAGCGGGGGGGCAAGGGAGCTGTTTTTT
CASSPPGTSGGARELFF